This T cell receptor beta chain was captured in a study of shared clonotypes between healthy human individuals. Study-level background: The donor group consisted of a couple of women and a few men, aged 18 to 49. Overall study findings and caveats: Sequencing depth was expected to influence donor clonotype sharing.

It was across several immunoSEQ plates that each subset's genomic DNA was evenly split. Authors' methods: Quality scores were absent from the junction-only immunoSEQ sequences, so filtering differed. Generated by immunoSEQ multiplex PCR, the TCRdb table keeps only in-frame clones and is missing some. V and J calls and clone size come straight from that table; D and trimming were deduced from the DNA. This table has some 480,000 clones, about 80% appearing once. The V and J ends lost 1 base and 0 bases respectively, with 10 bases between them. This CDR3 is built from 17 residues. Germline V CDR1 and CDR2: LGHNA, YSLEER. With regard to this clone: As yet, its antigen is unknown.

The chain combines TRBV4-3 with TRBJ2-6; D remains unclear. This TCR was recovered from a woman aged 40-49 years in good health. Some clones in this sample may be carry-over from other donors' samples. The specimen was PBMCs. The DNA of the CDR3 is TGCGCCAGCAGCCAAGCGGTTCCGCGCTCTGGGGCCAACGTCCTGACTTTC. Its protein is CASSQAVPRSGANVLTF.